The 6 T cell receptor beta chains below come from one sample, sequenced in a study of cytomegalovirus exposure and HLA in healthy donors (dated by TCRdb to 2015 to 2018). Library method: the immunoSEQ multiplex PCR assay. For the multiplex PCR, a mixture combining 60 forward primers for TCR Vbeta segments and 13 reverse primers for TCR Jbeta segments was used. Held by TCRdb, this immuneACCESS table contains in-frame sequences only and omits some clones. Under half of the omission traces to an unresolved V gene where checked; the cause of the rest is unknown. The sample table lists around 150,000 clones, 87% of them with a count of one. The ten largest make up more than 4.5% of the sample. What was sequenced was PBMCs. These TCRs come from a woman in her 30s in good health and CMV-seronegative.

The rearrangement links TRBV6-6 to TRBJ1-2; perhaps TRBD1 as D (6 bases). Trimming removed 5 bases at V and 7 bases at J, with 17 bases between. This CDR3 contains 14 residues. Germline assignment: CDR1 MNHNY and CDR2 SVGAGI (reference sequence). The CDR3 protein is CASSPPGAPRGYTF. CDR3 sequence (DNA): TGTGCCAGCAGTCCCCCAGGGGCCCCCCGTGGCTACACCTTC.

Details on this clone: Other DNA sequences within the sample encode an identical CDR3. The CDR3 is CARCLDRDRAGYTF. DNA for the CDR3: TGTGCCAGGTGCCTGGACAGGGATAGGGCTGGCTACACCTTC. The V call is TRBV6-4, the J call TRBJ1-2; 8 bases agree with TRBD1. Germline lookup yields CDR1 MRHNA and CDR2 SNTAGT. The CDR3 spans 14 residues. V lost 9 bases to trimming and J lost 7 bases; unmatched junction nucleotides: 13.

J is TRBJ1-3 and V is TRBV28; TRBD1 might be the D (6 bases). The germline V and J ends were trimmed by 3 bases and 2 bases, with 17 bases remaining between them. The CDR3 totals 17 residues. CDR1 MDHEN and CDR2 SYDVKM come from the germline V gene. As DNA, the CDR3 is TGTGCCAGCAGTTTCCGACAGGTTTCACATCCTGGAAACACCATATATTTT. Residues: CASSFRQVSHPGNTIYF.

The chain employs TRBV21-1 and TRBJ2-5; TRBD2 was called by the table and not checked on the DNA. TRBV21-1 is tagged as a pseudogene. This CDR3 has 16 amino acids. The CDR3 is CASSKVRAVDQETQYF. The CDR3 DNA reads TGTGCCAGCAGCAAAGTGAGGGCAGTGGACCAAGAGACCCAGTACTTC.

V gene TRBV7-9 combines with J gene TRBJ1-1; the D is unclear. In germline, CDR1 is SEHNR, CDR2 FQNEAQ (reference sequence). Trimming took 0 bases from V and 2 from J, leaving 16 bases between them. The CDR3 runs 17 residues. This CDR3 reads CASSLAVGGIQNTEAFF. CDR3 nucleotide sequence: TGTGCCAGCAGCTTAGCGGTCGGCGGAATACAAAACACTGAAGCTTTCTTT.

The chain recombines TRBV27 with TRBJ2-3, with D unclear. Trimming removed 1 base at V and 2 bases at J, with 4 bases between. The CDR3 spans 13 residues. Germline V gene lookup returns CDR1 MNHEY and CDR2 SMNVEV (reference sequence). CDR3: CASSLFITDTQYF. The CDR3 bases are TGTGCCAGCAGTTTATTCATCACAGATACGCAGTATTTT.